This is a list of T cell receptor beta chains from one sample in a study of blood T cell repertoires in COVID-19. The table came from immunoSEQ multiplex PCR; TCRdb's copy has only in-frame clones and leaves some out. The data hold tens of thousands of clones, with just over 85% observed a single time. Sequencing input: peripheral blood. The receptors were sampled from an elderly woman with acute or convalescent COVID-19. Both conserved end residues are part of each CDR3. A D gene is named only where the DNA matches it firmly. The size field is filled for only some rows; it gives once, few, many or a size class.

size	D	J	V	DNA	CDR3
NA	NA	TRBJ2-7	TRBV27	TGTGCCAGCAGTTTACGCCGGGACTCAGGGGAGCAGTACTTC	CASSLRRDSGEQYF
NA	NA	TRBJ1-4	TRBV19	TGTGCCAGTGCGGGGGGACATGTAGAGGAAAAACTGTTTTTT	CASAGGHVEEKLFF
few	NA	TRBJ2-3	TRBV7-3	TGTGCCAGCAGCCAGAATCAGGGGACAGATACGCAGTATTTT	CASSQNQGTDTQYF
NA	NA	TRBJ1-1	TRBV28	TGTGCCAGTTTCCGGGTCCTAATCGGTTTCTTT	CASFRVLIGFF
NA	NA	TRBJ2-2	TRBV2	TGTGCCAGCAGCAGGGGTACCGGGGAGCTGTTTTTT	CASSRGTGELFF
NA	NA	TRBJ2-2	TRBV4-1	TGCGCCAGCAGCCAAGTGGGGCAGGGTAGGACCGGGGAGCTGTTTTTT	CASSQVGQGRTGELFF
few	TRBD2	TRBJ2-5	TRBV4-2	TGTGCCAGCAGCCAAGATCTCAGCGGGACCCAAGAGACCCAGTACTTC	CASSQDLSGTQETQYF
NA	NA	TRBJ1-3	TRBV27	TGTGCCAGCAGACAGGGCTCTGGAAACACCATATATTTT	CASRQGSGNTIYF
NA	TRBD1	TRBJ2-3	TRBV24-1	TGTGCCACCAGTGATCCAGGACAGGGGGAGGATACGCAGTATTTT	CATSDPGQGEDTQYF
NA	TRBD1	TRBJ1-2	TRBV28	TGTGCCAGCAGTTTAGCCAGTGTCGGACAGGGACCCTATGGCTACACCTTC	CASSLASVGQGPYGYTF
NA	NA	TRBJ2-7	TRBV7-2	TGTGCCAGCAGCTTAGGGCAGGTATACGAGCAGTACTTC	CASSLGQVYEQYF
NA	TRBD1	TRBJ2-2	TRBV7-6	TGTGCCAGCACCCAAACAGGGGGCGCCGACACCGGGGAGCTGTTTTTT	CASTQTGGADTGELFF
NA	NA	TRBJ1-5	TRBV18	TGTGCCAGCTCAGAGTCCGTACAGGGAGGCAATCAGCCCCAGCATTTT	CASSESVQGGNQPQHF
NA	TRBD1	TRBJ1-5	TRBV29-1	TGCAGCGTTTGGACAGGGGCCGATCAGCCCCAGCATTTT	CSVWTGADQPQHF
once	NA	TRBJ2-5	TRBV3-1/TRBV3-2	TGTGCCAGCAGCCAAGTCCTGCGAGAGACCCAGTACTTC	CASSQVLRETQYF
NA	NA	TRBJ2-1	TRBV10-2	TGCGCCAGCACTGACTACCCGGGTAAGCAGTTCTTC	CASTDYPGKQFF
NA	TRBD2	TRBJ2-7	TRBV19	TGTGCCAGTAGTTATAGTTCCGGGAGGGCGGCCGAGCAGTACTTC	CASSYSSGRAAEQYF
NA	NA	TRBJ2-2	TRBV5-5	TGTGCCAGCAGCGAGACGGGACAGAACACCGGGGAGCTGTTTTTT	CASSETGQNTGELFF
NA	TRBD2	TRBJ2-3	TRBV18	TGTGCCAGCTCTTCTAGCGGGGGCACAGATACGCAGTATTTT	CASSSSGGTDTQYF
NA	NA	TRBJ1-6	TRBV5-4	TGTGCCAGCAGCTTATTTGGCTGGTCCTCACCCCTCCACTTT	CASSLFGWSSPLHF
NA	TRBD1	TRBJ1-5	TRBV6-4	TGTGCCAGCAGTGACCATAAGACAGGGGCCCAGCATTTT	CASSDHKTGAQHF
NA	NA	TRBJ1-6	TRBV5-4	TGTGCCAGCAGCTTACGAGACATGAGTTCACCCCTCCACTTT	CASSLRDMSSPLHF
NA	NA	TRBJ2-7	TRBV28	TGTGCCAGCAGTTTTAACATCCACGAGCAGTACTTC	CASSFNIHEQYF
NA	TRBD1	TRBJ1-2	TRBV7-2	TGTGCCAGCAGCCCCGGGACAGCGTTGGGCTACACCTTC	CASSPGTALGYTF
NA	TRBD2	TRBJ2-4	TRBV7-2	TGTGCCAGCAGCACCGGGACTAGCGGGACTGGATGGGGCAAAAACATTCAGTACTTC	CASSTGTSGTGWGKNIQYF
NA	NA	TRBJ2-7	TRBV5-1	TGCGCCAGCGCCCGGACTCAAACCTACGAGCAGTACTTC	CASARTQTYEQYF